These T cell receptor beta chains were read from a single sample in a study of identical twins. TCRdb reanalysed the 5' RACE reads using MiXCR and keeps one entry per CDR3 protein. There are about 810,000 distinct CDR3 sequences in the sample; around an eighth occur only once, and roughly 1.6% lies in the top ten. These records were also assigned to another study, of yellow fever vaccine responses in identical twins.

The sequenced sample was PBMCs. Source of these receptors: a young woman in good health. The CDR3 runs from the conserved cysteine through the conserved F or W. A D gene is named only where the DNA matches it firmly. The listing skips clone size in some rows; elsewhere it reads once, few, many or a size class.

clone size: .; D gene: TRBD1; V gene: TRBV6-1; J gene: TRBJ1-2; CDR3 DNA: TGTGCCAGCACCAACCCTGGACAGGGCGGCTATGGCTACACCTTC; CDR3 protein: CASTNPGQGGYGYTF
clone size: few; D gene: .; V gene: TRBV5-1; J gene: TRBJ1-2; CDR3 DNA: TGCGCCAGCAGCTTGGGGCAACAGGGACTGGGCTATGGCTACACCTTC; CDR3 protein: CASSLGQQGLGYGYTF
clone size: .; D gene: TRBD2; V gene: TRBV24-1; J gene: TRBJ2-1; CDR3 DNA: TGTGCCACCAGTGATTCGGGGGGGTTACGCAATGAGCAGTTCTTC; CDR3 protein: CATSDSGGLRNEQFF
clone size: .; D gene: TRBD2; V gene: TRBV6-1; J gene: TRBJ2-5; CDR3 DNA: TGTGCCAGCAGACGGGGGGACGGGCACGGTGATGCCCAGTACTTC; CDR3 protein: CASRRGDGHGDAQYF
clone size: .; D gene: TRBD1; V gene: TRBV28; J gene: TRBJ1-2; CDR3 DNA: TGTGCCAGCAGGGGAAGACTGACAGGGAGGGACACCTTC; CDR3 protein: CASRGRLTGRDTF
clone size: few; D gene: .; V gene: TRBV7-8; J gene: TRBJ2-4; CDR3 DNA: TGTGCCAGCCGACCCAGAGCCAAAAACATTCAGTACTTC; CDR3 protein: CASRPRAKNIQYF
clone size: .; D gene: .; V gene: TRBV28; J gene: TRBJ2-1; CDR3 DNA: TGTGCCAGCAGTTTACAGGGTTTTTCCTACAATGAGCAGTTCTTC; CDR3 protein: CASSLQGFSYNEQFF
clone size: few; D gene: TRBD1; V gene: TRBV3-1; J gene: TRBJ2-5; CDR3 DNA: TGTGCCACACGACAGGGTTCGGCGGAGACCCAGTACTTC; CDR3 protein: CATRQGSAETQYF
clone size: few; D gene: .; V gene: TRBV7-8; J gene: TRBJ1-1; CDR3 DNA: TGTGCCAGCACCAACGGGGGTGAAGCTTTCTTT; CDR3 protein: CASTNGGEAFF
clone size: many; D gene: .; V gene: TRBV28; J gene: TRBJ1-2; CDR3 DNA: TGTGCCAGCAGTCTCGGGGGGCCCTATGGCTACACCTTC; CDR3 protein: CASSLGGPYGYTF
clone size: few; D gene: .; V gene: TRBV29-1; J gene: TRBJ1-2; CDR3 DNA: TGCAGCGTTGTAGCTAACTATGGCTACACCTTC; CDR3 protein: CSVVANYGYTF
clone size: .; D gene: .; V gene: TRBV3-1; J gene: TRBJ1-2; CDR3 DNA: TGTGCCAGCAGCCCTGGGGGGGCTACATATGGCTACACCTTC; CDR3 protein: CASSPGGATYGYTF
clone size: few; D gene: .; V gene: TRBV12-3/TRBV12-4; J gene: TRBJ1-5; CDR3 DNA: TGTGCCAGCAGTCCGCCTGGGACCAATCAGCCCCAGCATTTT; CDR3 protein: CASSPPGTNQPQHF
clone size: .; D gene: .; V gene: TRBV12-3/TRBV12-4; J gene: TRBJ2-7; CDR3 DNA: TGTGCCAGCAGTTTAGCGCACCGCAGGCCCTACGAGCAGTACTTC; CDR3 protein: CASSLAHRRPYEQYF
clone size: few; D gene: TRBD1; V gene: TRBV29-1; J gene: TRBJ2-1; CDR3 DNA: TGCAGCGCCGGACAGGGGGTCGATGAGCAGTTCTTC; CDR3 protein: CSAGQGVDEQFF
clone size: few; D gene: TRBD1; V gene: TRBV6-1; J gene: TRBJ1-5; CDR3 DNA: TGTGCCAGCAGGGGCACAGGGGGCGGTCAGCCCCAGCATTTT; CDR3 protein: CASRGTGGGQPQHF
clone size: .; D gene: TRBD1; V gene: TRBV7-9; J gene: TRBJ1-1; CDR3 DNA: TGTGCCAGCAGATATACAGGGGATAGTGGTGAAGCTTTCTTT; CDR3 protein: CASRYTGDSGEAFF
clone size: .; D gene: TRBD2; V gene: TRBV20-1; J gene: TRBJ2-3; CDR3 DNA: TGCAGTGCCCGGACTAGCGGGGGGGCCAGGGATACGCAGTATTTT; CDR3 protein: CSARTSGGARDTQYF
clone size: few; D gene: .; V gene: TRBV3-1; J gene: TRBJ2-7; CDR3 DNA: TGTGCCAGCAGCTCCGGAGCCGGGGTGGCCTACGAGCAGTACTTC; CDR3 protein: CASSSGAGVAYEQYF
clone size: .; D gene: TRBD1; V gene: TRBV6-1; J gene: TRBJ2-3; CDR3 DNA: TGTGCCAGCAGTCCCGACAGGGCGGTGAGAGATACGCAGTATTTT; CDR3 protein: CASSPDRAVRDTQYF
clone size: .; D gene: .; V gene: TRBV7-8; J gene: TRBJ1-1; CDR3 DNA: TGTGCCAGCAGCTTAGGGGCAGGGGTCGGGAACACTGAAGCTTTCTTT; CDR3 protein: CASSLGAGVGNTEAFF
clone size: .; D gene: .; V gene: TRBV11-2; J gene: TRBJ2-1; CDR3 DNA: TGTGCCAGCAGCTTAGCCGGCGGGGTTCGAGATGAGCAGTTCTTC; CDR3 protein: CASSLAGGVRDEQFF
clone size: .; D gene: TRBD2; V gene: TRBV7-9; J gene: TRBJ2-1; CDR3 DNA: TGTGCCAGCAGCGTTACCGGGACTAGGAAAAACGATGAGCAGTTCTTC; CDR3 protein: CASSVTGTRKNDEQFF
clone size: few; D gene: .; V gene: TRBV15; J gene: TRBJ1-2; CDR3 DNA: TGTGCCACCAGCAGAGATGTCGATGGCTACACCTTC; CDR3 protein: CATSRDVDGYTF
clone size: many; D gene: .; V gene: TRBV3-1; J gene: TRBJ2-3; CDR3 DNA: TGTGCCAGCAGCCAAGATCTAGGATTCCCCGATACGCAGTATTTT; CDR3 protein: CASSQDLGFPDTQYF
clone size: .; D gene: .; V gene: TRBV20-1; J gene: TRBJ1-5; CDR3 DNA: TGCAGTGCTAGGTGGGGGCCCGATAGCAATCAGCCCCAGCATTTT; CDR3 protein: CSARWGPDSNQPQHF
clone size: .; D gene: .; V gene: TRBV7-9; J gene: TRBJ2-7; CDR3 DNA: TGTGCCAGCAGCTTTACGTCCGGCGGGGAGTACTTC; CDR3 protein: CASSFTSGGEYF
clone size: .; D gene: TRBD2; V gene: TRBV4-1; J gene: TRBJ2-7; CDR3 DNA: TGCGCCAGCAGCCAAGTTCATAGCGGGAGTTCTTACGAGCAGTACTTC; CDR3 protein: CASSQVHSGSSYEQYF
clone size: few; D gene: .; V gene: TRBV27; J gene: TRBJ2-5; CDR3 DNA: TGTGCCAGCAGTACCCCAGGCTACCCTCAAGAGACCCAGTACTTC; CDR3 protein: CASSTPGYPQETQYF
clone size: .; D gene: TRBD2; V gene: TRBV2; J gene: TRBJ2-1; CDR3 DNA: TGTGCCAGCAGTGAAAAGCGGGAGGGCTCCTACAATGAGCAGTTCTTC; CDR3 protein: CASSEKREGSYNEQFF
clone size: .; D gene: .; V gene: TRBV2; J gene: TRBJ1-2; CDR3 DNA: TGTGCCAGCAGCGCCATGGATGTGTACTATGGCTACACCTTC; CDR3 protein: CASSAMDVYYGYTF
clone size: few; D gene: TRBD1; V gene: TRBV20-1; J gene: TRBJ2-3; CDR3 DNA: TGCAGTGCTAGCGGGACAGGTACACCCACAGATACGCAGTATTTT; CDR3 protein: CSASGTGTPTDTQYF
clone size: once; D gene: TRBD1; V gene: TRBV10-1; J gene: TRBJ1-1; CDR3 DNA: TGCGCCAGCAGTGAGGTGACAGGGAAGAACACTGAAGCTTTCTTT; CDR3 protein: CASSEVTGKNTEAFF
clone size: few; D gene: TRBD1; V gene: TRBV28; J gene: TRBJ2-3; CDR3 DNA: TGTGCCAGCAGTAACGCCGGGACAGGCTCCTACACAGATACGCAGTATTTT; CDR3 protein: CASSNAGTGSYTDTQYF
clone size: .; D gene: TRBD1; V gene: TRBV5-1; J gene: TRBJ2-3; CDR3 DNA: TGCGCCAGCAGCTCACAATTTTTCGGACAGGGAACAGATACGCAGTATTTT; CDR3 protein: CASSSQFFGQGTDTQYF
clone size: many; D gene: TRBD2; V gene: TRBV20-1; J gene: TRBJ2-7; CDR3 DNA: TGCAGTGCCCTGGGGGTGCGGGAGTCCCCCTACGAGCAGTACTTC; CDR3 protein: CSALGVRESPYEQYF
clone size: few; D gene: TRBD1; V gene: TRBV10-3; J gene: TRBJ1-2; CDR3 DNA: TGTGCCATCGCTCCGGGACAGGGAGGCTATGGCTACACCTTC; CDR3 protein: CAIAPGQGGYGYTF
clone size: few; D gene: .; V gene: TRBV6-5; J gene: TRBJ2-1; CDR3 DNA: TGTGCCAGCAGTTACCGAGGACTCTACGGGGAGTTCTTC; CDR3 protein: CASSYRGLYGEFF
clone size: .; D gene: TRBD2; V gene: TRBV5-1; J gene: TRBJ2-3; CDR3 DNA: TGCGCCAGCAGCCAAAGGACTAGCTCAACAGATACGCAGTATTTT; CDR3 protein: CASSQRTSSTDTQYF
clone size: few; D gene: .; V gene: TRBV4-1; J gene: TRBJ2-1; CDR3 DNA: TGCGCCAGCAGCCCGATCACGCGGGACAATGAGCAGTTCTTC; CDR3 protein: CASSPITRDNEQFF
clone size: few; D gene: TRBD2; V gene: TRBV20-1; J gene: TRBJ2-1; CDR3 DNA: TGCAGTGCCCGGACTAGCGGGTCGAGTGAGCAGTTCTTC; CDR3 protein: CSARTSGSSEQFF
clone size: .; D gene: TRBD1; V gene: TRBV5-1; J gene: TRBJ2-6; CDR3 DNA: TGCGCCAGCAGCTTGTCCCAGGGGGCGGTCGGGGCCAACGTCCTGACTTTC; CDR3 protein: CASSLSQGAVGANVLTF
clone size: few; D gene: TRBD2; V gene: TRBV15; J gene: TRBJ2-3; CDR3 DNA: TGTGCCACCAGCAGAGATCTAAAGTTGACTAGCCGTTATTTT; CDR3 protein: CATSRDLKLTSRYF
clone size: many; D gene: TRBD1; V gene: TRBV29-1; J gene: TRBJ2-5; CDR3 DNA: TGCAGCGTTGACTTAGCGGGACAGGGGTCGACCCAGTACTTC; CDR3 protein: CSVDLAGQGSTQYF
clone size: few; D gene: .; V gene: TRBV12-3/TRBV12-4; J gene: TRBJ2-7; CDR3 DNA: TGTGCCAGCAGCTACGGGGGCAGGGGATACGAGCAGTACTTC; CDR3 protein: CASSYGGRGYEQYF
clone size: .; D gene: .; V gene: TRBV4-1; J gene: TRBJ1-5; CDR3 DNA: TGCGCCAGCAGCCAAGATGACAGTAACTATCAGCCCCAGCATTTT; CDR3 protein: CASSQDDSNYQPQHF
clone size: .; D gene: .; V gene: TRBV6-1; J gene: TRBJ2-7; CDR3 DNA: TGTGCCAGCAGTCCCCGGGGGGACAGCTCCTACGAGCAGTACTTC; CDR3 protein: CASSPRGDSSYEQYF
clone size: few; D gene: .; V gene: TRBV7-9; J gene: TRBJ2-1; CDR3 DNA: TGTGCCAGCAGCTTAAGGACAGTGGGGCAGTTCTTC; CDR3 protein: CASSLRTVGQFF
clone size: .; D gene: TRBD2; V gene: TRBV7-3; J gene: TRBJ2-2; CDR3 DNA: TGTGCCAGCAGCTCCCGGGGTCTAGCGGGACCGAACACCGGGGAGCTGTTTTTT; CDR3 protein: CASSSRGLAGPNTGELFF
clone size: .; D gene: .; V gene: TRBV13; J gene: TRBJ1-1; CDR3 DNA: TGTGCCAGCAGCCCCCACGCCCCGAGTGGGAACGATGAAGCTTTCTTT; CDR3 protein: CASSPHAPSGNDEAFF
clone size: many; D gene: .; V gene: TRBV15; J gene: TRBJ2-3; CDR3 DNA: TGTGCCACCAGCAGAGAGTCCCTAACAGGGTTGGGGACAGATACGCAGTATTTT; CDR3 protein: CATSRESLTGLGTDTQYF
clone size: .; D gene: TRBD1; V gene: TRBV20-1; J gene: TRBJ1-2; CDR3 DNA: TGCAGTGCTTGGACAGGGGGCAGGAGCGACTATGGCTACACCTTC; CDR3 protein: CSAWTGGRSDYGYTF
clone size: .; D gene: .; V gene: TRBV4-1; J gene: TRBJ2-2; CDR3 DNA: TGCGCCAGCAGCCTAAACAAGGAGGCCGGGGAGCTGTTTTTT; CDR3 protein: CASSLNKEAGELFF
clone size: many; D gene: .; V gene: TRBV20-1; J gene: TRBJ2-7; CDR3 DNA: TGCAGTGCTAACAATGAGGGTTATTACGAGCAGTACTTC; CDR3 protein: CSANNEGYYEQYF
clone size: few; D gene: .; V gene: TRBV11-2; J gene: TRBJ2-2; CDR3 DNA: TGTGCCAGCAGCTCAATTTCCAGGGAAAGGGCCGGGGAGCTGTTTTTT; CDR3 protein: CASSSISRERAGELFF
clone size: few; D gene: .; V gene: TRBV12-3/TRBV12-4; J gene: TRBJ2-3; CDR3 DNA: TGTGCCAGCTCTATTCAGGCCGTCTACACAGATACGCAGTATTTT; CDR3 protein: CASSIQAVYTDTQYF
clone size: few; D gene: .; V gene: TRBV12-3/TRBV12-4; J gene: TRBJ1-2; CDR3 DNA: TGTGCCAGCAGTTTCCTACTTAAATACTATGGCTACACCTTC; CDR3 protein: CASSFLLKYYGYTF
clone size: .; D gene: .; V gene: TRBV12-3/TRBV12-4; J gene: TRBJ2-4; CDR3 DNA: TGTGCCAGCAGCCTCTCTAGTCCCAAAAACATTCAGTACTTC; CDR3 protein: CASSLSSPKNIQYF